This is a list of T cell receptor beta chains from one sample in a study of blood T cell repertoires in COVID-19. Measured with immunoSEQ multiplex PCR; TCRdb has only the in-frame clones, and not every one. The sample consists of some 250,000 clones, approximately 90% of them appearing once. The sample was peripheral blood. These receptors originate from a man in his fifties or sixties who had recovered from COVID-19. The CDR3 runs from the conserved cysteine through the conserved F or W. Fields, in order: D gene, clone size, V gene, CDR3 length, J gene, CDR3 DNA, CDR3 protein. D genes are given only for firm matches. A clone size is listed for some rows: how often the clone was seen (once, few, many), or a class if it is expanded.

d_call: -; clone_size: -; v_call: TRBV18; cdr3_length: 15; j_call: TRBJ2-7; cdr3_nt: TGTGCCAGCTCACCCCCGGGACCCACGGGGAGGGAGCAGTACTTC; cdr3_aa: CASSPPGPTGREQYF
d_call: TRBD1; clone_size: once; v_call: TRBV13; cdr3_length: 17; j_call: TRBJ2-7; cdr3_nt: TGTGCCAGCAGCCCCCTAGCGGGGACAGGGGGCGAGTACGAGCAGTACTTC; cdr3_aa: CASSPLAGTGGEYEQYF
d_call: -; clone_size: -; v_call: TRBV7-2; cdr3_length: 15; j_call: TRBJ2-5; cdr3_nt: TGTGCCAGCAGCTTAGCGCCAGGGCTCCAAGAGACCCAGTACTTC; cdr3_aa: CASSLAPGLQETQYF
d_call: TRBD2; clone_size: -; v_call: TRBV4-1; cdr3_length: 17; j_call: TRBJ2-3; cdr3_nt: TGCGCCAGCAGCCAAGTGTTGATAGCGGGGGGGCTGGATACGCAGTATTTT; cdr3_aa: CASSQVLIAGGLDTQYF
d_call: TRBD1; clone_size: -; v_call: TRBV7-9; cdr3_length: 15; j_call: TRBJ2-1; cdr3_nt: TGTGCCAGCAGCTTATGGACAGGTGGCATCCAAGAGCAGTTCTTC; cdr3_aa: CASSLWTGGIQEQFF
d_call: TRBD2; clone_size: -; v_call: TRBV5-1; cdr3_length: 15; j_call: TRBJ2-5; cdr3_nt: TGCGCCAGCAGCGGCAACGGGGGGAACCAAGAGACCCAGTACTTC; cdr3_aa: CASSGNGGNQETQYF
d_call: TRBD1; clone_size: -; v_call: TRBV18; cdr3_length: 16; j_call: TRBJ1-1; cdr3_nt: TGTGCCAGCTCACCGAGAAGACAGGGGACGAACACTGAAGCTTTCTTT; cdr3_aa: CASSPRRQGTNTEAFF
d_call: TRBD1; clone_size: -; v_call: TRBV6-5; cdr3_length: 14; j_call: TRBJ1-6; cdr3_nt: TGTGCCACCGACAGGGGGCAAGGTAATTCACCCCTCCACTTT; cdr3_aa: CATDRGQGNSPLHF
d_call: -; clone_size: -; v_call: TRBV11-2; cdr3_length: 15; j_call: TRBJ1-1; cdr3_nt: TGTGCCAGCAGCTTAGTATCGGGGTTGAACACTGAAGCTTTCTTT; cdr3_aa: CASSLVSGLNTEAFF
d_call: -; clone_size: -; v_call: TRBV28; cdr3_length: 14; j_call: TRBJ1-2; cdr3_nt: TGTGCCGTTATGAAGGTATTCCTCGGCGGCGGCTACACCTTC; cdr3_aa: CAVMKVFLGGGYTF
d_call: TRBD2; clone_size: -; v_call: TRBV5-4; cdr3_length: 14; j_call: TRBJ2-7; cdr3_nt: TGTGCCAGCAGCTCGGGGGGGGATGGGTACGAGCAGTACTTC; cdr3_aa: CASSSGGDGYEQYF
d_call: -; clone_size: -; v_call: TRBV4-2; cdr3_length: 16; j_call: TRBJ1-5; cdr3_nt: TGTGCCAGCAGCCAGTCGAAAACGTCAGACAATCAGCCCCAGCATTTT; cdr3_aa: CASSQSKTSDNQPQHF
d_call: TRBD1; clone_size: -; v_call: TRBV5-4; cdr3_length: 14; j_call: TRBJ2-3; cdr3_nt: TGTGCCAGCAGCCCCTGGACAGGGCGCGATACGCAGTATTTT; cdr3_aa: CASSPWTGRDTQYF
d_call: TRBD1; clone_size: -; v_call: TRBV3-1/TRBV3-2; cdr3_length: 14; j_call: TRBJ1-2; cdr3_nt: TGTGCCAGCAGCCTCAGGGACAGGGGGCGAGGCTACACCTTC; cdr3_aa: CASSLRDRGRGYTF
d_call: TRBD1; clone_size: -; v_call: TRBV3-1/TRBV3-2; cdr3_length: 12; j_call: TRBJ2-3; cdr3_nt: TGTGCCAGCAGGGACAGGGGGCGGGGGCAGTATTTT; cdr3_aa: CASRDRGRGQYF
d_call: TRBD2; clone_size: -; v_call: TRBV6-5; cdr3_length: 14; j_call: TRBJ2-7; cdr3_nt: TGTGCCAGCAGCCCGCAGGCGGGGGCCTACGAGCAGTACTTC; cdr3_aa: CASSPQAGAYEQYF
d_call: -; clone_size: -; v_call: TRBV5-1; cdr3_length: 14; j_call: TRBJ2-3; cdr3_nt: TGCGCCAGCAGCACAAGTAACAGGGTAGATACGCAGTATTTT; cdr3_aa: CASSTSNRVDTQYF
d_call: -; clone_size: -; v_call: TRBV18; cdr3_length: 15; j_call: TRBJ1-6; cdr3_nt: TGTGCCAGCTCACCACGCAGGGTAGAGAATTCACCCCTCCACTTT; cdr3_aa: CASSPRRVENSPLHF
d_call: -; clone_size: few; v_call: TRBV19; cdr3_length: 13; j_call: TRBJ1-1; cdr3_nt: TGTGCCAGTAGTACGGGACATAACACTGAAGCTTTCTTT; cdr3_aa: CASSTGHNTEAFF
d_call: TRBD2; clone_size: -; v_call: TRBV9; cdr3_length: 14; j_call: TRBJ2-7; cdr3_nt: TGTGCCAGCAGCGTAGGTCTAGCGGAAATAGGGCAGTACTTC; cdr3_aa: CASSVGLAEIGQYF
d_call: TRBD2; clone_size: -; v_call: TRBV7-2; cdr3_length: 16; j_call: TRBJ2-1; cdr3_nt: TGTGCCAGCAGCACCTCGACTCGCGGGGGGGCTAGGGGGCAGTTCTTC; cdr3_aa: CASSTSTRGGARGQFF
d_call: -; clone_size: few; v_call: TRBV7-2; cdr3_length: 13; j_call: TRBJ1-5; cdr3_nt: TGTGCCAGCACGAGGGATAGCAATCAGCCCCAGCATTTT; cdr3_aa: CASTRDSNQPQHF
d_call: -; clone_size: -; v_call: TRBV29-1; cdr3_length: 13; j_call: TRBJ1-2; cdr3_nt: TGCAGCGTTGGGATACAGGGCGGCTATGGCTACACCTTC; cdr3_aa: CSVGIQGGYGYTF
d_call: -; clone_size: -; v_call: TRBV14; cdr3_length: 15; j_call: TRBJ1-2; cdr3_nt: TGTGCCAGCAGCCAAGACGTCGGTGCCTACGGTGGCTACACCTTC; cdr3_aa: CASSQDVGAYGGYTF
d_call: -; clone_size: -; v_call: TRBV5-1; cdr3_length: 16; j_call: TRBJ1-3; cdr3_nt: TGCGCCAGCAGCTCCCAAGGGGATAGCTCTGGAAACACCATATATTTT; cdr3_aa: CASSSQGDSSGNTIYF
d_call: -; clone_size: -; v_call: TRBV15; cdr3_length: 15; j_call: TRBJ2-7; cdr3_nt: TGTGCCACCAGCAGACCTAATTCGGTGCTCTACGAGCAGTACTTC; cdr3_aa: CATSRPNSVLYEQYF
d_call: -; clone_size: -; v_call: TRBV21-1; cdr3_length: 17; j_call: TRBJ2-6; cdr3_nt: TGTGCCAGCAGCTTTCCGTGGGGACACAGGGGGGCCAACGTCCTGACTTTC; cdr3_aa: CASSFPWGHRGANVLTF
d_call: TRBD1; clone_size: -; v_call: TRBV18; cdr3_length: 13; j_call: TRBJ2-3; cdr3_nt: TGTGCCAGCCTACAGGGGGAAACAGATACGCAGTATTTT; cdr3_aa: CASLQGETDTQYF
d_call: -; clone_size: once; v_call: TRBV18; cdr3_length: 16; j_call: TRBJ2-5; cdr3_nt: TGTGCCAGCTCACCACGGATAGGGGAGGCCCAAGAGACCCAGTACTTC; cdr3_aa: CASSPRIGEAQETQYF